This T cell receptor (beta chain) was recorded in a study of blood T cells in healthy people across ages. Findings and caveats of the study: Shifts in expanded clonotypes may have been confounded by donor CMV status, which was unknown. The unsorted PBMCs prevented any conclusive comparison of naive versus antigen-experienced cells. The study found TCR beta diversity correlated strongly with naive T cell percentage.

Donors were healthy Caucasian individuals from Russia aged roughly 6 to 95. Alongside a J-beta primer mix, a sample-barcoded 5' primer served in a second PCR lasting 7 to 11 cycles. TCRdb independently ran MiXCR on the 5' RACE reads; one entry per CDR3 protein. The sample records fewer than 1.5 million distinct CDR3 sequences, around 42% being singletons. Comments on this clonotype: The antigen is unknown.

V was pared by 5 bases and J by 2 bases, with 19 bases between. CDR3 size: 16 residues. CDR1 is SNHLY, CDR2 FYNNEI, per germline. The receptor's source is a woman aged 18-29 years in good health. Input material: blood. The chain recombines TRBV2 with TRBJ2-7; D may be TRBD2 (5 bases). The CDR3 sequence is CASSSQLDLTTYEQYF. CDR3 DNA: TGTGCCAGCAGTTCTCAATTGGACTTAACCACCTACGAGCAGTACTTC.